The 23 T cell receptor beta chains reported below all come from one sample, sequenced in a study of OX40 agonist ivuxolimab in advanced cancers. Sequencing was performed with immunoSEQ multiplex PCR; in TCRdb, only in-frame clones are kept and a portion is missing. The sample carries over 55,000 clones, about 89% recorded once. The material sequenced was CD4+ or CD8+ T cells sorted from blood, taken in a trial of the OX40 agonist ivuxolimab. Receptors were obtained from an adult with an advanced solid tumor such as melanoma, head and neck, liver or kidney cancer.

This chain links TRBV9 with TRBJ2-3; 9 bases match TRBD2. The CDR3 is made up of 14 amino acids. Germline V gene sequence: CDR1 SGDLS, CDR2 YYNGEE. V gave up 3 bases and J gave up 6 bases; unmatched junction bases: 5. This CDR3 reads CASSESGGLDTQYF. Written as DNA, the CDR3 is TGTGCCAGCAGCGAGAGCGGGGGGCTTGATACGCAGTATTTT.

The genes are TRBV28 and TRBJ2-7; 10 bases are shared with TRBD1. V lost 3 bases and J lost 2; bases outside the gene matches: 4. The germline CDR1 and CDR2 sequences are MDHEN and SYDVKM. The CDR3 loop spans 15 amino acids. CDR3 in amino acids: CASSFGDRGTYEQYF. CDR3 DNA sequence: TGTGCCAGCAGTTTTGGGGACAGGGGCACCTACGAGCAGTACTTC.

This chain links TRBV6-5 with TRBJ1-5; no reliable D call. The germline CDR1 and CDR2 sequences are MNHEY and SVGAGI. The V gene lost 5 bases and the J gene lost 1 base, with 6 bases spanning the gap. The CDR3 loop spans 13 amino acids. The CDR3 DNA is TGTGCCAGCAGTGGATTCAGCAATCAGCCCCAGCATTTT. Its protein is CASSGFSNQPQHF.

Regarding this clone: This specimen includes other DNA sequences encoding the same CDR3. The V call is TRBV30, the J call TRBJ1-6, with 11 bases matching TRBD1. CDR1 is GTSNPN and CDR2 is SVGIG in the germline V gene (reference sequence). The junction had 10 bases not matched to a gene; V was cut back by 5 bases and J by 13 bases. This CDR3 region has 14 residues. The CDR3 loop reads CAWGGPGQGVPLHF. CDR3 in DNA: TGTGCCTGGGGGGGGCCGGGACAGGGGGTCCCCCTCCACTTT. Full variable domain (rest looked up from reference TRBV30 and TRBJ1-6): SQTIHQWPATLVQPVGSPLSLECTVEGTSNPNLYWYRQAAGRGLQLLFYSVGIGQISSEVPQNLSASRPQDRQFILSSKKLLLSDSGFYLCAWGGPGQGVPLHFGNGTRLTVT.

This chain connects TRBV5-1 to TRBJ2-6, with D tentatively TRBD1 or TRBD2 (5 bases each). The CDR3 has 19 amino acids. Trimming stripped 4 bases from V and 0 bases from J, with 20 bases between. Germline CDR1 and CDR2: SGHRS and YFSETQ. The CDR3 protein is CASSANPGTVSSGANVLTF. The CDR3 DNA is TGCGCCAGCAGCGCGAACCCCGGGACGGTCAGCTCTGGGGCCAACGTCCTGACTTTC.

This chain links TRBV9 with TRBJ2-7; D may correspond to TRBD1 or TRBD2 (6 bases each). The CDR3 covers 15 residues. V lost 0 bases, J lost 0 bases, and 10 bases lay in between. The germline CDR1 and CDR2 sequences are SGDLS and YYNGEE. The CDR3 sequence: CASSVAGAGSYEQYF. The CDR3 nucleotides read TGTGCCAGCAGCGTAGCGGGGGCAGGCTCCTACGAGCAGTACTTC. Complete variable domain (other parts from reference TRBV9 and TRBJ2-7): DSGVTQTPKHLITATGQRVTLRCSPRSGDLSVYWYQQSLDQGLQFLIQYYNGEERAKGNILERFSAQQFPDLHSELNLSSLELGDSALYFCASSVAGAGSYEQYFGPGTRLTVT.

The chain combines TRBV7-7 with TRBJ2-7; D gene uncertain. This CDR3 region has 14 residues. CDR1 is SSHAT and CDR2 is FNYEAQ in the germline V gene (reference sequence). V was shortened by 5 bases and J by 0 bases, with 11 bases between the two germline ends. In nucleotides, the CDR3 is TGTGCCAGCAGCCCCAGCATCGCCTCCTACGAGCAGTACTTC. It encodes CASSPSIASYEQYF.

The CDR3 DNA sequence: TGTGCCATCAGTGAGAGGCTGGGGGCGTCCGAGCAGTACTTC. Encoded protein: CAISERLGASEQYF. The chain links TRBV10-3 to TRBJ2-7, with D maybe TRBD1 (6 bases). Germline V CDR1 and CDR2: ENHRY, SYGVKD. The CDR3 is 14 amino acids. The V end was cut by 2 bases, the J end by 6 bases, with 14 bases between.

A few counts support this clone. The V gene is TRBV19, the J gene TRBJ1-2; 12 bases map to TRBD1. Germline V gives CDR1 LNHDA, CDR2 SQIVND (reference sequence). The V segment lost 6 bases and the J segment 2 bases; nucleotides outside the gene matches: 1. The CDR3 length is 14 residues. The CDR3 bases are TGTGCCAGTAGGGGGACAGGGGGCAACTATGGCTACACCTTC. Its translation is CASRGTGGNYGYTF.

CDR3 nucleotides: TGTGCCAGCAACCCGGGGGGAGGAGAGACCCAGTACTTC. Its translation: CASNPGGGETQYF. The chain recombines TRBV6-6 with TRBJ2-5; 7 bases map to TRBD2. This CDR3 is built from 13 residues. J gave up 4 bases and V 7 bases, and 6 bases lay outside the gene matches. In germline, CDR1 is MNHNY, CDR2 SVGAGI (reference sequence).

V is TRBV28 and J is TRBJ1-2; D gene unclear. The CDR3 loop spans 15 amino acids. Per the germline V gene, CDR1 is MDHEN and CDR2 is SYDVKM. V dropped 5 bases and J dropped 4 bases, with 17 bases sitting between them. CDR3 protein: CASSPYTGRGYGYTF. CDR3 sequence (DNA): TGTGCCAGCAGTCCTTACACCGGTCGAGGCTATGGCTACACCTTC.

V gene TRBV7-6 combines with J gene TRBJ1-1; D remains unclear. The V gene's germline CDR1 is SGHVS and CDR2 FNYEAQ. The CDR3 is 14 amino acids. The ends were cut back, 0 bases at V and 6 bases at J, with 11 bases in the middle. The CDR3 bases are TGTGCCAGCAGCTTAGCGGAGGGTTCCCCTGAAGCTTTCTTT. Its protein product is CASSLAEGSPEAFF.

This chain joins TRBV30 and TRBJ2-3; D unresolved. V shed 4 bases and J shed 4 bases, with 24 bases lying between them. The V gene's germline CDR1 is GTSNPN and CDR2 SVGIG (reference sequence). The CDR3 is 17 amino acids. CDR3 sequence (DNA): TGTGCCTGGATGAGCGACACCGATTCAATGCGAGCAGATACGCAGTATTTT. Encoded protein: CAWMSDTDSMRADTQYF.

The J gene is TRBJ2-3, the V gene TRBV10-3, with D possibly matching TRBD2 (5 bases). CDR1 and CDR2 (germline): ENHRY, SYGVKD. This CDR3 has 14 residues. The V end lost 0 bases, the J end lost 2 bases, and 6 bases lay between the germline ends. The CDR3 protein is CAISESGVTDTQYF. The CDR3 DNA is TGTGCCATCAGTGAGTCGGGAGTCACAGATACGCAGTATTTT.

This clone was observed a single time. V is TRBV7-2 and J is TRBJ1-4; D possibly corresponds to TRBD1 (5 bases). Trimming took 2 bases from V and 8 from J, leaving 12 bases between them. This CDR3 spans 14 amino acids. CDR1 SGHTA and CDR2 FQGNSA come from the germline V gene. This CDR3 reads CASSLLGAQEKLFF. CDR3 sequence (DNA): TGTGCCAGCAGCTTATTAGGGGCCCAGGAAAAACTGTTTTTT.

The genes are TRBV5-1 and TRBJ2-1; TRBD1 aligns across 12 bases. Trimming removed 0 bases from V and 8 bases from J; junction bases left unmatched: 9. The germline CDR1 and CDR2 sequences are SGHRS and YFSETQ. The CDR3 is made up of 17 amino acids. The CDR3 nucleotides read TGCGCCAGCAGCTTGGGAGTTAGGGACAGGGGGCCGGATGAGCAGTTCTTC. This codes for CASSLGVRDRGPDEQFF. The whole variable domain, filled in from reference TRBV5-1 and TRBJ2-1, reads KAGVTQTPRYLIKTRGQQVTLSCSPISGHRSVSWYQQTPGQGLQFLFEYFSETQRNKGNFPGRFSGRQFSNSRSEMNVSTLELGDSALYLCASSLGVRDRGPDEQFFGPGTRLTVL.

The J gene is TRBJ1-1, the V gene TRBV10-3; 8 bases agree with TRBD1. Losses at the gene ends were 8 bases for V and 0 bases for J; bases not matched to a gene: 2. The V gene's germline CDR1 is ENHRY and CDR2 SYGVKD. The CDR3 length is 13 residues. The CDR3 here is CAISDRVNTEAFF. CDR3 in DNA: TGTGCCATCTCGGACAGGGTGAACACTGAAGCTTTCTTT.

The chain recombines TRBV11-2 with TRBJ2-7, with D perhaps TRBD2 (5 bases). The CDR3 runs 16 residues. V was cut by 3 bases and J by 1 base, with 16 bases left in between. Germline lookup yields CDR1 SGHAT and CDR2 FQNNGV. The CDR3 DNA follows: TGTGCCAGCAGCTTTGCTCTGGTCCGGGGATCCTACGAGCAGTACTTC. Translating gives CASSFALVRGSYEQYF.

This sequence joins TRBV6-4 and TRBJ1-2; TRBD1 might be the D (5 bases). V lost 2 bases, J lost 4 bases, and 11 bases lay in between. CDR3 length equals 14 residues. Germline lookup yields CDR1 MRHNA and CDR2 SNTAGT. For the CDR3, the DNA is TGTGCCAGCAGTGACCTCCCCGGGGCCTATGGCTACACCTTC. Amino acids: CASSDLPGAYGYTF.

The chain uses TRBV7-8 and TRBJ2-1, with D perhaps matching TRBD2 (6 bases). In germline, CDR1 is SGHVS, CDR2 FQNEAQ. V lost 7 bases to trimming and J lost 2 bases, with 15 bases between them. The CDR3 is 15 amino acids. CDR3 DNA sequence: TGTGCCAGCATGATGCGGGAAAGAGCCTACAATGAGCAGTTCTTC. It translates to CASMMRERAYNEQFF.

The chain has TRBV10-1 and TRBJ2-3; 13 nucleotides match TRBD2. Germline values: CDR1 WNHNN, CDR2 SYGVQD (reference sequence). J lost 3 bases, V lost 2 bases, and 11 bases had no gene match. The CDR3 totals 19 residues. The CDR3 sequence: CASSEAVRLAGGETDTQYF. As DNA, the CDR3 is TGCGCCAGCAGTGAGGCGGTAAGACTAGCGGGGGGTGAGACAGATACGCAGTATTTT.

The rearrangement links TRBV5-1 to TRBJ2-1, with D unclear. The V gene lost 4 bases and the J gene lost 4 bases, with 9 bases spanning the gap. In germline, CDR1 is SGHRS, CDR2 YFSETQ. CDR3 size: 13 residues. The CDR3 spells CASSLPPYNEQFF. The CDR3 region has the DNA TGCGCCAGCAGCCTACCGCCTTACAATGAGCAGTTCTTC.

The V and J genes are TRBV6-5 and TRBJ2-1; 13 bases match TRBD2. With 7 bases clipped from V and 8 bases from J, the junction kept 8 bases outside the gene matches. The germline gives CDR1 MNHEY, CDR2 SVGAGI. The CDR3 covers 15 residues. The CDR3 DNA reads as TGTGCCAGCAACCCGCCGGGACTAGCGGGGTATGAGCAGTTCTTC. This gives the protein CASNPPGLAGYEQFF.